This TCR beta chain was profiled in a study of blood T cell repertoires in COVID-19. Study-wide background: Italy, Spain and the United States were the sources of the convalescent and acute COVID-19 samples.

Original processing methods: Amplification of reference gene primers provided the estimated nucleated cell counts. Measured with immunoSEQ multiplex PCR; TCRdb has only the in-frame clones, and not every one. V, J and clone size are taken as reported in that table, and D and trimming were inferred from the DNA itself. The sample consists of approximately 150,000 clones, approximately 87% of them appearing once. What was sequenced was peripheral blood. The sequence came from a woman between 65 and 79 years old with acute or convalescent COVID-19.

For the CDR3, the DNA is TGTGCCAGCAGGTCCCTCAGCAGGGTTGGCTACACCTTC. Translation gives CASRSLSRVGYTF. The chain links TRBV6-5 to TRBJ1-2; D possibly corresponds to TRBD1 (5 bases). The length of the CDR3 is 13 residues. Trimming took 6 bases from V and 7 from J, leaving 15 bases between them. CDR1 is MNHEY, CDR2 SVGAGI, per germline.